This is a list of T cell receptor beta chains from one sample in a study of OX40 agonist ivuxolimab in advanced cancers. TCRdb's table, derived via immunoSEQ multiplex PCR, lists solely in-frame clones and lacks some. This table has approximately 87,000 clones, 92% appearing once. Sequenced material: CD4+ or CD8+ T cells sorted from blood, taken in a trial of the OX40 agonist ivuxolimab. The source is an adult with an advanced solid tumor such as melanoma, head and neck, liver or kidney cancer. The CDR3 runs from the conserved cysteine through the conserved F or W. D genes are given only for firm matches. Clone size is stated in some rows and not others, as once, few, many or a class when expanded.

>TRBJ2-1|TRBV27|-|-
TGTGCCAGCAGTTTCGCGGGGTCTAACGAGCAGTTCTTC
CASSFAGSNEQFF
>TRBJ1-1|TRBV6-5|-|-
TGTGCCAGCAGTTACGCCACAAGGACGACTGAAGCTTTCTTT
CASSYATRTTEAFF
>TRBJ1-1|TRBV6-5|few|-
TGTGCCAGCAGTTACGAGCCAGGGACTGAAGCTTTCTTT
CASSYEPGTEAFF
>TRBJ2-6|TRBV1|few|-
TGCACCAGCAGTGCACAAAGTCGGGCCAACGTCCTGACTTTC
CTSSAQSRANVLTF
>TRBJ1-6|TRBV4-1|-|TRBD1
TGCGCCAGCAGCCAACCCACAGGGGACCCGGGATCACCCCTCCACTTT
CASSQPTGDPGSPLHF
>TRBJ2-1|TRBV19|-|-
TGTGCCAGTAGTAGGGGACCCGACAATGAGCAGTTCTTC
CASSRGPDNEQFF
>TRBJ1-2|TRBV5-4|once|-
TGTGCCAGCAGCTTGGATTTTGAAGGCCCAAACTATGGCTACACCTTC
CASSLDFEGPNYGYTF
>TRBJ1-2|TRBV2|-|TRBD1
TGTGCCAGCAGTGCCCCACAACAGGGGGAAGCGATCGGCTACACCTTC
CASSAPQQGEAIGYTF
>TRBJ2-1|TRBV7-8|-|-
TGTGCCAGCAGCGTCACTAGTGCTCCCGGATTTGAGCAGTTCTTC
CASSVTSAPGFEQFF
>TRBJ2-7|TRBV5-6|-|-
TGTGCCAGCAGCTTGGCCGTGGCGGGACCCTACGAGCAGTACTTC
CASSLAVAGPYEQYF
>TRBJ1-2|TRBV20-1|-|-
TGCAGTGCTAGCAGTCCCTATGGCTACACCTTC
CSASSPYGYTF
>TRBJ2-1|TRBV19|-|-
TGTGCCAGTAGTCCAGTCGGAGACCCGAATGAGCAGTTCTTC
CASSPVGDPNEQFF
>TRBJ1-1|TRBV29-1|-|TRBD1
TGCAGCGTGGAGGGACAGGGGACCACTGAAGCTTTCTTT
CSVEGQGTTEAFF
>TRBJ1-5|TRBV6-6|-|-
TGTGCCAGCAGTTACCCCCCTCTGATTAGGAATCAGCCCCAGCATTTT
CASSYPPLIRNQPQHF
>TRBJ2-7|TRBV4-1|-|TRBD1
TGCGCCAGCAGCCAAGGGGACAGGCCCTACGAGCAGTACTTC
CASSQGDRPYEQYF
>TRBJ2-5|TRBV27|-|-
TGTGCCAGCAGCCCCACCTCAAATCTGGAGACCCAGTACTTC
CASSPTSNLETQYF
>TRBJ2-2|TRBV29-1|-|-
TGCAGCGTTGAAGTTAGCACCGGGGAGCTGTTTTTT
CSVEVSTGELFF
>TRBJ2-3|TRBV2|-|TRBD2
TGTGCCAGCTTAGCGGGGGGCTCAGATACGCAGTATTTT
CASLAGGSDTQYF
>TRBJ2-2|TRBV7-9|-|-
TGTGCCAGCAGCTTTCGCGGGACGTATACCGGGGAGCTGTTTTTT
CASSFRGTYTGELFF
>TRBJ1-1|TRBV9|-|-
TGTGCCAGCAGCGAGGACGGGTCTGATAACACTGAAGCTTTCTTT
CASSEDGSDNTEAFF
>TRBJ2-2|TRBV19|-|-
TGTGCCAGTAGTATGGTGACTCCCAACATCGGGGAGCTGTTTTTT
CASSMVTPNIGELFF
>TRBJ2-7|TRBV20-1|-|-
TGCAGTGCTTTCTTCCTGGGTGAGCAGTACTTC
CSAFFLGEQYF
>TRBJ2-7|TRBV27|-|-
TGTGCCAGCAGTTTGACAGGATTAGCCTACGAGCAGTACTTC
CASSLTGLAYEQYF
>TRBJ1-2|TRBV9|-|-
TGTGCCAGCAGCGACAGCTATGGCTACACCTTC
CASSDSYGYTF
>TRBJ2-1|TRBV6-1|-|-
TGTGCCAGCAGTGACCATGAGCAGTTCTTC
CASSDHEQFF
>TRBJ2-7|TRBV6-5|few|-
TGTGCCAGCAGTTACGCGGCGTTTGCCTACGAGCAGTACTTC
CASSYAAFAYEQYF
>TRBJ1-5|TRBV19|-|-
TGTGCCAGTAGTATAGCCGAGAGGCCCCAGCATTTT
CASSIAERPQHF
>TRBJ2-7|TRBV6-6|-|-
TGTGCCAGCAGCATGGGTTACGAGCAGTACTTC
CASSMGYEQYF
>TRBJ2-7|TRBV30|once|TRBD1
TGTGCCTGGAGTTTGGGACAGGGGGCCTACGAGCAGTACTTC
CAWSLGQGAYEQYF
>TRBJ1-5|TRBV4-3|-|TRBD1
TGCGCCAGCAGCCAAAGCCTAGGGACAGCCCGCAATCAGCCCCAGCATTTT
CASSQSLGTARNQPQHF
>TRBJ1-4|TRBV6-1|once|-
TGTGCCAGCAGTGTGATAACGCGGGTGGGTAATGAAAAACTGTTTTTT
CASSVITRVGNEKLFF
>TRBJ1-1|TRBV9|-|-
TGTGCCAGCAGCGTCGGAGACACTGAAGCTTTCTTT
CASSVGDTEAFF
>TRBJ2-1|TRBV27|-|-
TGTGCCAGCAGTTTATCGTCAGGAGGCTCCTACAATGAGCAGTTCTTC
CASSLSSGGSYNEQFF
>TRBJ1-2|TRBV6-1|-|TRBD1
TGTGCCAGCAGTGAGGGGAGGGGGCCGCTGGGCTACACCTTC
CASSEGRGPLGYTF
>TRBJ2-3|TRBV12-5|-|-
TGTGCTAGTGGTTTTGTCGCAGCGGGCCCCACAGATACGCAGTATTTT
CASGFVAAGPTDTQYF
>TRBJ1-1|TRBV6-5|-|-
TGTGCCAGCAGTTCTTTAGACAGGACCACGAACACTGAAGCTTTCTTT
CASSSLDRTTNTEAFF
>TRBJ2-2|TRBV15|-|-
TGTGCCACCGGGCCACCGAACACCGGGGAGCTGTTTTTT
CATGPPNTGELFF
>TRBJ1-2|TRBV19|-|-
TGTGCCAGTAGTATAGAAGGGAGGGATCAAAACTATGGCTACACCTTC
CASSIEGRDQNYGYTF
>TRBJ1-1|TRBV28|-|-
TGTGCCAGCATCTGGTGGGGGGGAGGCACTGAAGCTTTCTTT
CASIWWGGGTEAFF
>TRBJ1-4|TRBV2|-|-
TGTGCCAGCAGTGATAGGGCAACTAATGAAAAACTGTTTTTT
CASSDRATNEKLFF
>TRBJ2-7|TRBV30|-|TRBD2
TGTGCCTGGAGCGGTCTCAATGAGGGGACTAGCTGGAGCTACGAGCAGTACTTC
CAWSGLNEGTSWSYEQYF
>TRBJ2-5|TRBV7-7|-|-
TGTGCTAGCAGCTTATGGGGACCGGGGGATTGGGAGACCCAGTACTTC
CASSLWGPGDWETQYF
>TRBJ2-5|TRBV28|-|-
TGTGCCAGCAGTTTATGGGGCGGGGAGGACCAAGAGACCCAGTACTTC
CASSLWGGEDQETQYF
>TRBJ2-3|TRBV5-1|-|-
TGCGCCAGCAGCTTGACATCATTGATAGATACGCAGTATTTT
CASSLTSLIDTQYF
>TRBJ1-2|TRBV6-5|-|-
TGTGCCAGCAGTTACAGTCTGGATCTCGGGGATGGCTACACCTTC
CASSYSLDLGDGYTF
>TRBJ2-2|TRBV5-1|-|TRBD2
TGCGCCAGCAGCTTGGGGACTAGCCGCGTCACCGGGGAGCTGTTTTTT
CASSLGTSRVTGELFF
>TRBJ2-5|TRBV11-2|-|-
TGTGCCAGCAGCTTAAGTCGGGGCGAAGAGACCCAGTACTTC
CASSLSRGEETQYF
>TRBJ1-1|TRBV4-2|once|-
TGTGCCAGCAGCCAAGGAATTCGGCGGGACCTGAACACTGAAGCTTTCTTT
CASSQGIRRDLNTEAFF
>TRBJ2-7|TRBV27|once|TRBD2
TGTGCCAGCAGTTTAATGGGTGGACTAGCGGGACACTACGAGCAGTACTTC
CASSLMGGLAGHYEQYF
>TRBJ1-2|TRBV2|-|-
TGTGCCAGCAGTGGACAGGTTTTTATCGACTATGGCTACACCTTC
CASSGQVFIDYGYTF
>TRBJ1-2|TRBV9|few|-
TGTGCCAGCAGCGTCGGACTCTATGGCTACACCTTC
CASSVGLYGYTF
>TRBJ2-7|TRBV11-2|-|-
TGTGCCAGCAGCTTAGGGGGAACTAGATTCCTTCTCTACGAGCAGTACTTC
CASSLGGTRFLLYEQYF
>TRBJ1-1|TRBV6-5|few|-
TGTGCCAGCATTGACACTTTGAACACTGAAGCTTTCTTT
CASIDTLNTEAFF
>TRBJ2-7|TRBV29-1|-|TRBD1
TGCAGCGTTGAAACGGGACAGGGCATCCTCTACGAGCAGTACTTC
CSVETGQGILYEQYF
>TRBJ1-2|TRBV25-1|once|TRBD1
TGTGCCAGCAGTGCCGGACAGGGAGATGGCTACACCTTC
CASSAGQGDGYTF
>TRBJ2-7|TRBV6-6|-|TRBD2
TGTGCCAGCAGTCGGGGACTAGTACGCGAGCAGTACTTC
CASSRGLVREQYF
>TRBJ2-1|TRBV27|-|TRBD2
TGTGCCAGCAAGGGACTAGCGGGGGGGGAGCAGTTCTTC
CASKGLAGGEQFF
>TRBJ2-2|TRBV25-1|-|TRBD1
TGTGCCAGCAGTGAATGGGACAGGGAAACCGGGGAGCTGTTTTTT
CASSEWDRETGELFF
>TRBJ2-5|TRBV6-1|-|TRBD1
TGTGCCAGCAGTGTTGGGACAGGGGGCGTTAGAAATCCGTGGGAGACCCAGTACTTC
CASSVGTGGVRNPWETQYF
>TRBJ2-3|TRBV21-1|once|-
TGTGCCAGCAGCAAAGTCAAGTTAGAGACAGATACGCAGTATTTT
CASSKVKLETDTQYF